Listed here are 10 T cell receptor beta chains from one sample, sequenced in a study of B cell selection in AIRE deficiency. Clones were sequenced by immunoSEQ multiplex PCR, and TCRdb holds only the in-frame ones, with some missing. The sample lists 23,000 or so clones; over 95% were seen once. CD4+CD127+ cells were sorted as the conventional CD4 T cells. Sequenced material: CD4+CD127+ conventional T cells sorted from PBMCs. The receptor set was obtained from a human donor in good health.

This clone was observed once. The V and J genes are TRBV2 and TRBJ1-3, with D possibly being TRBD1 (6 bases). This CDR3 contains 16 residues. V lost 4 bases, J lost 0 bases, and 13 bases lay in between. Germline CDR1 SNHLY, CDR2 FYNNEI. The CDR3 DNA follows: TGTGCCAGCAGTGGGCCAGGGGCGATCTCTGGAAACACCATATATTTT. It encodes CASSGPGAISGNTIYF. The entire variable domain, with the rest obtained from reference TRBV2 and TRBJ1-3, is as follows: EPEVTQTPSHQVTQMGQEVILRCVPISNHLYFYWYRQILGQKVEFLVSFYNNEISEKSEIFDDQFSVERPDGSNFTLKIRSTKLEDSAMYFCASSGPGAISGNTIYFGEGSWLTVV.

The chain employs TRBV6-5 and TRBJ2-7; D is unclear. This CDR3 spans 15 amino acids. Germline lookup yields CDR1 MNHEY and CDR2 SVGAGI. Trimming removed 0 bases at V and 5 bases at J, with 14 bases between. The CDR3 DNA is TGTGCCAGCAGTTACTCGGGTAGGGAAGGGAACGAGCAGTACTTC. The encoded protein is CASSYSGREGNEQYF.

This clone is a singleton in its sample. As DNA, the CDR3 is TGTGCCAGCTCACCACAGGGGGCAGGGCTGGTCGATGAGCAGTTCTTC. This encodes CASSPQGAGLVDEQFF. The chain carries TRBV18 and TRBJ2-1; 7 bases agree with TRBD1. CDR3 length equals 16 residues. V lost 1 base and J lost 8; bases outside the gene matches: 11. The germline V gene has CDR1 KGHSH and CDR2 LQKENI.

This chain links TRBV5-6 with TRBJ2-5; no firm D call. CDR1 is SGHDT and CDR2 is YYEEEE in the germline V gene. The germline V and J ends were trimmed by 1 base and 7 bases, with 17 bases remaining between them. CDR3 length: 15 amino acids. The CDR3 loop is CASSLNIGSFGTQYF. In nucleotides, the CDR3 is TGTGCCAGCAGCTTGAACATTGGGTCATTTGGGACCCAGTACTTC.

This chain links TRBV2 with TRBJ1-4, with unresolved D. Germline-derived CDR1 and CDR2 are SNHLY and FYNNEI. The CDR3 is 14 amino acids. V lost 1 base and J 2 bases, leaving 5 bases between the germline ends. Written as DNA, the CDR3 is TGTGCCAGCAGTGAAGAGGGTACTAATGAAAAACTGTTTTTT. Translated, it gives CASSEEGTNEKLFF.

This chain joins TRBV19 and TRBJ2-1; D remains ambiguous. With 5 bases removed from V and 5 bases from J, the gap between germline ends came to 13 bases. Germline V gives CDR1 LNHDA, CDR2 SQIVND (reference sequence). The CDR3 runs 14 residues. The CDR3 region has the DNA TGTGCCAGTAGTTTTCACCCGGAAAACAATGAGCAGTTCTTC. The encoded protein is CASSFHPENNEQFF.

This chain joins TRBV5-5 and TRBJ2-7; 9 bases line up with TRBD1. J gave up 7 bases and V 6 bases, and 11 bases lay outside the gene matches. The germline V gene has CDR1 SGHKS and CDR2 YYEKEE (reference sequence). The CDR3 is 14 residues long. CDR3 nucleotide sequence: TGTGCCAGCACCACCGGGGACAGGGCTAGGGAGCAGTACTTC. This encodes CASTTGDRAREQYF.

The chain is built from TRBV6-1 and TRBJ1-1; a weak D match, TRBD1 (5 bases). The V end was cut by 5 bases, the J end by 1 base, with 14 bases between. The CDR3 totals 15 residues. Germline V CDR1 and CDR2: MNHNS, SASEGT. The CDR3: CASSPLRGGNTEAFF. CDR3 coding DNA: TGTGCCAGCAGTCCCCTTCGCGGGGGGAACACTGAAGCTTTCTTT.

V is TRBV6-5 and J is TRBJ1-2; TRBD1 matches at 9 bases. This CDR3 spans 14 amino acids. Losses at the gene ends were 6 bases for V and 2 bases for J; bases not matched to a gene: 4. Per the germline V gene, CDR1 is MNHEY and CDR2 is SVGAGI. The CDR3 DNA reads as TGTGCCAGCAGCCGAACAGGGGGCAACTATGGCTACACCTTC. This translates into CASSRTGGNYGYTF.

This clone was observed a single time. The J gene is TRBJ1-4, the V gene TRBV2; no firm D call. Trimming removed 6 bases from V and 4 bases from J, with 9 bases in between. This CDR3 is built from 13 residues. The germline V gene has CDR1 SNHLY and CDR2 FYNNEI. CDR3: CASRKGHNEKLFF. The CDR3 region has the DNA TGTGCCAGCAGGAAAGGGCATAATGAAAAACTGTTTTTT.